This entry describes one T cell receptor (beta chain). The antigen is not known. These data come from a study of T cell responses to AZD1222 COVID-19 vaccine. Repertoires were generated with immunoSEQ multiplex PCR, while TCRdb's copy carries only in-frame clones and drops some. The repertoire consists of under 140,000 clones, with roughly nine tenths occurring once and the leading ten covering under 3.5%. Broader study findings: The study identified only five to seven AZD1222 recipients as seropositive at baseline. Spike was spanned by vaccine-associated CD4 TCRs, with dominance at 160-218 and 743-854. Nearly half of unique spike-specific TCRs reportedly avoided B.1.351 and B.1.1.7 mutated regions. Repertoire collection took place solely once the T cell response had peaked.

The germline V gene encodes CDR1 SGHVS and CDR2 FQNEAQ. J gave up 1 base and V 4 bases, and 5 bases lay outside the gene matches. This CDR3 spans 15 amino acids. The sample consisted of peripheral blood, taken on day 0 of AZD1222 vaccination. The rearrangement uses TRBV7-8 and TRBJ2-3; 7 positions agree with TRBD1. The clonotype was recovered from an adult in good health. CDR3 bases: TGTGCCAGCAGCTCCTCCGGGACAGGCACAGATACGCAGTATTTT. Protein product: CASSSSGTGTDTQYF.